This entry lists 9 T cell receptor beta chains sequenced from one sample in a study of T cell responses to AZD1222 COVID-19 vaccine. Method: immunoSEQ multiplex PCR; TCRdb's copy keeps in-frame clones and lacks some. The repertoire consists of 130,000 to 150,000 clones, with roughly nine tenths occurring once and the leading ten covering 4.5% to 6%. The material was peripheral blood, obtained on day 0 of AZD1222 vaccination. Receptor source: an adult in good health.

This clone came up once. The junction and the germline gene differ at one end; a read error may be behind it. V gene TRBV11-2 combines with J gene TRBJ1-1; tentative D call: TRBD1 (6 bases). Germline-derived CDR1 and CDR2 are SGHAT and FQNNGV. The CDR3 has 13 residues. The CDR3 sequence is CASSSRPGQDREF. The CDR3, as DNA: TGTGCCAGCAGCTCCAGACCGGGACAAGATAGAGAATTT.

This clone was seen a single time. The J gene is TRBJ2-1, the V gene TRBV6-5; tentative D call: TRBD2 (6 bases). CDR3 size: 13 residues. Trimming cost V 1 base and J 5 bases, with 6 bases left between them. The germline CDR1 and CDR2 sequences are MNHEY and SVGAGI. CDR3 amino acids: CASSYWRDNEQFF. The CDR3 DNA follows: TGTGCCAGCAGTTACTGGAGGGACAATGAGCAGTTCTTC.

This chain links TRBV30 with TRBJ1-6; possibly TRBD1 for D (6 bases). With 1 base removed from V and 10 bases from J, the gap between germline ends came to 26 bases. The CDR3 extends over 18 amino acids. In germline, CDR1 is GTSNPN, CDR2 SVGIG (reference sequence). CDR3 coding DNA: TGTGCCTGGAGTGCCTTGGGACCCCTACAGGGAAACGACTCACCCCTCCACTTT. Translation gives CAWSALGPLQGNDSPLHF.

This clone appeared a few times. The same CDR3 is also encoded by other DNA sequences in this sample. The chain employs TRBV27 and TRBJ2-2; D unresolved. The length of the CDR3 is 12 residues. Germline CDR1 reads MNHEY; CDR2 reads SMNVEV (reference sequence). Between the trimmed V and J ends, which lost 5 bases and 5 bases, there was a span of 6 bases. The CDR3 DNA reads as TGTGCCAGCAGTCCCCTTACCGGGGAGCTGTTTTTT. Its translation: CASSPLTGELFF.

The V gene is TRBV24-1, the J gene TRBJ1-1; 7 bases are a match to TRBD1. The junction had 2 bases not matched to a gene; V was cut back by 3 bases and J by 5 bases. This CDR3 comprises 13 residues. Germline values: CDR1 KGHDR, CDR2 SFDVKD. The DNA for the CDR3 is TGTGCCACCAGTGATATGACAGGGACTGAAGCTTTCTTT. It specifies CATSDMTGTEAFF.

The chain carries TRBV18 and TRBJ2-1, with D tentatively TRBD1 or TRBD2 (5 bases each). Looked up from germline, CDR1 is KGHSH and CDR2 is LQKENI. This CDR3 comprises 14 residues. Trimming took off 1 base at V and 5 bases at J, with 9 bases between the two ends. In DNA form, the CDR3 reads TGTGCCAGCTCACCACTGGGACGGGACAATGAGCAGTTCTTC. Its translation: CASSPLGRDNEQFF.

The rearrangement joins TRBV2 to TRBJ2-3; D not resolved. The length of the CDR3 is 12 residues. CDR1 and CDR2 (germline): SNHLY, FYNNEI. V gave up 4 bases and J gave up 3 bases, with 5 bases separating them. The DNA of the CDR3 is TGTGCCAGCAGTGGGCAGACAGATACGCAGTATTTT. It specifies CASSGQTDTQYF. Based on the CDR3 plus reference TRBV2 and TRBJ2-3, the full variable domain is EPEVTQTPSHQVTQMGQEVILRCVPISNHLYFYWYRQILGQKVEFLVSFYNNEISEKSEIFDDQFSVERPDGSNFTLKIRSTKLEDSAMYFCASSGQTDTQYFGPGTRLTVL.

The J gene is TRBJ1-5, the V gene TRBV28; no clear D. The CDR3 contains 12 residues. Germline V gene lookup returns CDR1 MDHEN and CDR2 SYDVKM. V lost 4 bases and J 11 bases, leaving 12 bases between the germline ends. In DNA, the CDR3 is TGTGCCAGCAGTTGGATAGGGATAGCCCAGCATTTT. This encodes CASSWIGIAQHF.

This clone was recorded a few times. The CDR3 reads CASSPTVSGNTIYF. The CDR3 nucleotides are TGCGCCAGCAGCCCGACAGTCTCTGGAAACACCATATATTTT. This chain links TRBV5-1 with TRBJ1-3; D is perhaps TRBD1 (5 bases). The CDR3 sequence is 14 residues long. Per the germline V gene, CDR1 is SGHRS and CDR2 is YFSETQ. The V end was cut by 4 bases, the J end by 0 bases, with 8 bases between.